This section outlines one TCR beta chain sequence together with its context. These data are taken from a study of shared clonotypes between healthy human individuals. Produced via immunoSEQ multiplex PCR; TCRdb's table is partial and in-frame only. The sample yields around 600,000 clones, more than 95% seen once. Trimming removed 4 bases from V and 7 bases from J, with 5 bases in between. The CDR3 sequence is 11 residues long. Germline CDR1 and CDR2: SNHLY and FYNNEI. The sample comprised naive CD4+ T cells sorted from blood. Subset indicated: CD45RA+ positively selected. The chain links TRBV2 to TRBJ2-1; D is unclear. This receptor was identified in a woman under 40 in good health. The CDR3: CASSGKNEQFF. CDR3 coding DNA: TGTGCCAGCAGTGGTAAGAATGAGCAGTTCTTC.